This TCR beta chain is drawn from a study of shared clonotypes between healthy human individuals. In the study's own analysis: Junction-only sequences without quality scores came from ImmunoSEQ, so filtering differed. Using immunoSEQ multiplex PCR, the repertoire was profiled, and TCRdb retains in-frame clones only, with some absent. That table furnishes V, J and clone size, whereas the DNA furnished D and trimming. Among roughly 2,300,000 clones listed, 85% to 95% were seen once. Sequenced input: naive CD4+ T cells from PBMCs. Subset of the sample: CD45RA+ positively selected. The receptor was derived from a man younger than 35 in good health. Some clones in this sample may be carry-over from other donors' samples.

The CDR3 reads CASSWGPGDSTDTQYF. DNA for the CDR3: TGTGCCAGCAGCTGGGGGCCAGGGGATAGCACAGATACGCAGTATTTT. The chain has TRBV5-4 and TRBJ2-3; D may be TRBD1 (6 bases). CDR1 is SGHNT, CDR2 YYREEE, per germline (reference sequence). The CDR3 length is 16 residues. V lost 3 bases, J lost 0 bases, and 14 bases lay in between.